This TCR beta chain was found in a study of shared clonotypes between healthy human individuals. Study-level results: In having few donors, the study represented limited genetic and exposure-history diversity.

A note on this clone: Its antigen is still unknown.

CDR1 is GTSNPN, CDR2 SVGIG, per germline (reference sequence). Deletions cut 8 bases from V and 0 bases from J, with 5 bases between. The CDR3 is 12 amino acids. Original analysis: For the immunoSEQ data, sequences were junction-only without quality scores, so filtering differed. Measured with immunoSEQ multiplex PCR; TCRdb has only the in-frame clones, and not every one. V and J calls and clone size are those listed in that table; D and trimming were worked out from the DNA. The sample has fewer than 700,000 clones; around 80% are singletons. This receptor was obtained from a woman in her thirties or forties in good health. Some clones in this sample may be carry-over from other donors' samples. Sequenced material: PBMCs. V and J are TRBV30 and TRBJ2-6; D unresolved. The CDR3 region has the DNA TGTGCCGGGAACTCTGGGGCCAACGTCCTGACTTTC. It translates to CAGNSGANVLTF.